This T cell receptor beta chain was sequenced for a study of cytomegalovirus exposure and HLA in healthy donors. Note on this clone: Its antigen remains unknown.

Study-wide results and caveats: In vitro assays verified that a few CMV-associated chains recognized CMV antigens specifically. Fewer N-insertions (relative to the approximately 700-donor mean) were reportedly seen in an Asian-associated ancestry cluster in a later analysis. Earlier findings revealed that most TCR beta V segments proved productive either about 90% or about 30% of the time.

The donors comprised healthy bone marrow donors. Trimming removed 4 bases from V and 2 bases from J, with 9 bases in between. In germline, CDR1 is SNHLY, CDR2 FYNNEI. The CDR3 has 14 amino acids. The PCR contained 60 Vbeta and 13 Jbeta primers. Repertoires were generated with immunoSEQ multiplex PCR, while TCRdb's copy carries only in-frame clones and drops some. The sample lists around 67,000 clones; 74% were seen once. The chain combines TRBV2 with TRBJ1-5; D is undetermined. The specimen was PBMCs. The source is a woman aged 25-40 years in good health and CMV-seropositive. The CDR3 here is CASSAARGNQPQHF. The CDR3 DNA reads as TGTGCCAGCAGTGCAGCTCGGGGCAATCAGCCCCAGCATTTT. The complete variable domain, with remaining parts taken from reference TRBV2 and TRBJ1-5, reads EPEVTQTPSHQVTQMGQEVILRCVPISNHLYFYWYRQILGQKVEFLVSFYNNEISEKSEIFDDQFSVERPDGSNFTLKIRSTKLEDSAMYFCASSAARGNQPQHFGDGTRLSIL.